This TCR beta chain appears in the sequencing data of a study of cytomegalovirus exposure and HLA in healthy donors. Study findings and constraints: Reports described diagnosis of cytomegalovirus status by the classifier as highly specific and sensitive. Cytomegalovirus-associated TCR beta chains were listed, numbering 150 to 200.

Sequencing used immunoSEQ multiplex PCR; TCRdb keeps in-frame clones, though not all of them. The table lists about 160,000 clones, roughly 90% of them singletons. Worth noting for this clone: Its specificity is not known.

Per the germline V gene, CDR1 is SEHNR and CDR2 is FQNEAQ (reference sequence). V was clipped by 5 bases and J by 4 bases; unmatched bases: 8. The CDR3 totals 16 residues. The chain combines TRBV7-9 with TRBJ2-5, with 12 bases matching TRBD2. Sequenced: PBMCs. This TCR derives from a woman between 18 and 29 years old in good health and CMV-seropositive. CDR3: CASSPRLAGEGETQYF. The CDR3 nucleotides are TGTGCCAGCAGCCCCAGACTAGCGGGAGAAGGAGAGACCCAGTACTTC.